Listed here are 28 T cell receptor beta chains from one sample, sequenced in a study of blood T cell repertoires in COVID-19. The protocol was immunoSEQ multiplex PCR, while the TCRdb copy is restricted to in-frame clones and leaves out a portion. The sample has more than 60,000 clones, approximately 86% seen once. The sequencing input was peripheral blood. These receptors were taken from a man at least 80 years old with COVID-19, enrolled during active disease.

This CDR3 reads CASSHDGTATMGYTF. CDR3 DNA: TGTGCCAGCAGCCACGATGGGACAGCCACTATGGGCTACACCTTC. This sequence joins TRBV3-1 (or the pseudogene TRBV3-2) and TRBJ1-2, with TRBD1 matching 7 bases. Germline assignment: CDR1 LGHDT and CDR2 YNNKEL (reference sequence). The V gene end was trimmed by 3 bases and the J gene end by 8 bases; junction bases not matched to a gene: 12. This CDR3 has 15 residues.

This clone was found a few times. The chain employs TRBV18 and TRBJ1-3; D gene unclear. The length of the CDR3 is 16 residues. V was shortened by 6 bases and J by 0 bases, with 15 bases between the two germline ends. CDR1 KGHSH and CDR2 LQKENI come from the germline V gene. CDR3 sequence: CASSVERRSSGNTIYF. The CDR3 bases are TGTGCCAGCTCTGTCGAACGCAGAAGCTCTGGAAACACCATATATTTT.

The genes are TRBV5-1 and TRBJ2-2; D perhaps matches TRBD2 (6 bases). V lost 0 bases and J 0 bases, leaving 15 bases between the germline ends. Per germline, CDR1 SGHRS and CDR2 YFSETQ. The CDR3 is made up of 18 amino acids. The CDR3 region is CASSLVRLGTSNTGELFF. In nucleotides, the CDR3 is TGCGCCAGCAGCTTGGTCCGGCTCGGGACTTCGAACACCGGGGAGCTGTTTTTT.

The chain recombines TRBV11-3 with TRBJ2-5; TRBD1 aligns across 11 bases. V was pared by 5 bases and J by 5 bases, with 7 bases of the junction left unmatched. CDR3 length equals 15 residues. From germline, CDR1 is SGHNT and CDR2 YENEEA. DNA for the CDR3: TGTGCCAGCAGCCTGTGGACAGGGGGCGCGGAGACCCAGTACTTC. Its protein is CASSLWTGGAETQYF.

The rearrangement links TRBV6-2 or TRBV6-3 to TRBJ2-5; no reliable D call. V was cut by 4 bases and J by 4 bases, with 7 bases left in between. From germline, CDR1 is MNHEY and CDR2 SVGEGT. This CDR3 has 12 residues. The CDR3 bases are TGTGCCAGCAGTTCTCGGGTAGAGACCCAGTACTTC. Its translation is CASSSRVETQYF.

The table lists this clone with a count of one. The rearrangement joins TRBV6-2 or TRBV6-3 to TRBJ1-4, with D maybe TRBD1 (6 bases). The V end was cut by 6 bases, the J end by 7 bases, with 15 bases between. Germline assignment: CDR1 MNHEY and CDR2 SVGEGT. The CDR3 is made up of 14 amino acids. CDR3 region: CASSPQGISEKLFF. The CDR3 DNA sequence: TGTGCCAGCAGCCCACAGGGCATAAGTGAAAAACTGTTTTTT.

V usage is TRBV7-9 and J usage is TRBJ1-5, with 7 nucleotides matching TRBD1. V shed 4 bases, J shed 3 bases, and the junction held 3 bases outside the gene matches. Germline V CDR1 and CDR2: SEHNR, FQNEAQ (reference sequence). There are 14 residues in the CDR3. This CDR3 is CASSSTGTNQPQHF. DNA for the CDR3: TGTGCCAGCAGCTCGACAGGGACCAATCAGCCCCAGCATTTT.

The chain uses TRBV5-1 and TRBJ1-6; 11 nucleotides agree with TRBD1. The CDR3 runs 19 residues. Germline CDR1 and CDR2: SGHRS and YFSETQ. V gave up 1 base and J gave up 1 base; unmatched junction bases: 7. In DNA, the CDR3 is TGCGCCAGCAGCTTGAGGGGACAGGGGGAAAAGTCCTATAATTCACCCCTCCACTTT. Translating gives CASSLRGQGEKSYNSPLHF.

A single count supports this clone. V gene TRBV2 combines with J gene TRBJ2-3; TRBD2 matches at 9 bases. J gave up 0 bases and V 6 bases, and 1 base lay outside the gene matches. From germline, CDR1 is SNHLY and CDR2 FYNNEI. This CDR3 is 14 amino acids long. This CDR3 reads CASRGTSSTDTQYF. CDR3 in DNA: TGTGCCAGCAGGGGGACTAGCAGCACAGATACGCAGTATTTT.

This clone appeared a single time. The chain carries TRBV5-6 and TRBJ2-7; a possible D gene is TRBD1 (6 bases). CDR1 and CDR2 from the germline V gene are SGHDT and YYEEEE. V was shortened by 7 bases and J by 6 bases, with 11 bases between the two germline ends. CDR3 length equals 11 residues. The CDR3 spells CASGRGGEQYF. The CDR3 DNA is TGTGCCAGCGGCAGGGGCGGCGAGCAGTACTTC.

For the CDR3, the DNA is TGTGCCAGCAGCTTAAGGACACTAAGGCCGACAACTAATGAAAAACTGTTTTTT. Protein: CASSLRTLRPTTNEKLFF. The chain uses TRBV21-1 and TRBJ1-4; the table's D gene call, TRBD1, was not cross checked with the DNA. TRBV21-1 is a recognized pseudogene. The CDR3 has 18 amino acids.

This chain connects TRBV7-2 to TRBJ2-7, with TRBD2 matching over 7 bases. Germline loops: CDR1 SGHTA, CDR2 FQGNSA. The CDR3 sequence is 13 residues long. The ends lost 5 bases at V and 1 base at J; junction bases unmatched: 2. The CDR3 nucleotides are TGTGCCAGCAGCCCCGGGAGGTCCTACGAGCAGTACTTC. Protein sequence: CASSPGRSYEQYF. Based on the CDR3 plus reference TRBV7-2 and TRBJ2-7, the full variable domain is GAGVSQSPSNKVTEKGKDVELRCDPISGHTALYWYRQSLGQGLEFLIYFQGNSAPDKSGLPSDRFSAERTGGSVSTLTIQRTQQEDSAVYLCASSPGRSYEQYFGPGTRLTVT.

Concerning this clone: The sample has other DNA sequences that encode this CDR3 too. The rearrangement uses TRBV9 and TRBJ2-1; perhaps TRBD2 as D (5 bases). V was clipped by 5 bases and J by 2 bases, with 14 bases between them. The CDR3 extends over 15 amino acids. Germline values: CDR1 SGDLS, CDR2 YYNGEE. The CDR3 nucleotides are TGTGCCAGCAGTCCTCGGGAAGGTACCTACAATGAGCAGTTCTTC. Residues: CASSPREGTYNEQFF.

The chain carries TRBV5-1 and TRBJ2-7, with D possibly TRBD1 on 6 matching bases. Germline CDR1 SGHRS, CDR2 YFSETQ. The CDR3 runs to 14 residues. V shed 5 bases and J shed 3 bases, with 15 bases lying between them. Here the CDR3 DNA reads TGCGCCAGCAGGTTAGGGGGTGCGGACTACGAGCAGTACTTC. The encoded protein is CASRLGGADYEQYF.

The V and J genes are TRBV6-5 and TRBJ1-2; 7 bases are shared with TRBD1. Germline assignment: CDR1 MNHEY and CDR2 SVGAGI. V shed 9 bases and J 6 bases; nucleotides not matched to a gene: 16. There are 15 residues in the CDR3. The DNA for the CDR3 is TGTGCCAGTCTGGCCCCGGGACAGACCTACGATGGCTACACCTTC. It codes for CASLAPGQTYDGYTF.

The chain couples TRBV5-1 to TRBJ2-3; 7 bases line up with TRBD1. Germline V gene data show CDR1 as SGHRS and CDR2 as YFSETQ. The V gene end was trimmed by 4 bases and the J gene end by 0 bases; junction bases not matched to a gene: 5. The CDR3 is 15 residues long. CDR3 sequence reads: CASSDGTASTDTQYF. DNA for the CDR3: TGCGCCAGCAGCGACGGGACAGCTAGCACAGATACGCAGTATTTT.

This chain connects TRBV5-4 to TRBJ1-6, with 7 bases that match TRBD1. V shed 0 bases, J shed 0 bases, and the junction held 12 bases outside the gene matches. The germline V gene encodes CDR1 SGHNT and CDR2 YYREEE (reference sequence). The CDR3 contains 20 residues. This CDR3 reads CASSLGEPGQSSSYNSPLHF. The CDR3 DNA follows: TGTGCCAGCAGCTTGGGGGAACCGGGACAGTCGAGCTCCTATAATTCACCCCTCCACTTT.

V gene TRBV2 combines with J gene TRBJ1-2; 8 bases match TRBD1. The CDR3 is 13 residues long. J gave up 8 bases and V 6 bases, and 8 bases lay outside the gene matches. Per germline, CDR1 SNHLY and CDR2 FYNNEI. The CDR3 here is CASSWTGSWGYTF. The DNA for the CDR3 is TGTGCCAGCAGCTGGACAGGGTCGTGGGGCTACACCTTC.

A word on this clone: Other DNA sequences in this specimen translate into the identical CDR3. The rearrangement links TRBV14 to TRBJ1-4; 7 bases are a match to TRBD1. Losses at the gene ends were 3 bases for V and 2 bases for J; bases not matched to a gene: 6. Germline CDR1 is SGHDN and CDR2 is FVKESK. This CDR3 has 16 amino acids. Here the CDR3 reads CASSQRQGGTNEKLFF. For the CDR3, the DNA is TGTGCCAGCAGCCAGAGACAGGGCGGGACTAATGAAAAACTGTTTTTT. Together with reference TRBV14 and TRBJ1-4, the CDR3 gives the full variable domain: EAGVTQFPSHSVIEKGQTVTLRCDPISGHDNLYWYRRVMGKEIKFLLHFVKESKQDESGMPNNRFLAERTGGTYSTLKVQPAELEDSGVYFCASSQRQGGTNEKLFFGSGTQLSVL.

The chain employs TRBV11-2 and TRBJ1-1; 8 positions agree with TRBD1. The CDR3 length is 16 residues. The V and J ends lost 2 bases and 6 bases, in that order; junction bases with no gene match: 11. The germline V gene has CDR1 SGHAT and CDR2 FQNNGV. CDR3 bases: TGTGCCAGCAGCTTAAGACATTCAGGGGGCGGCCCTGAAGCTTTCTTT. Its protein product is CASSLRHSGGGPEAFF.

The chain joins TRBV6-4 to TRBJ1-5; 9 bases line up with TRBD1. Germline assignment: CDR1 MRHNA and CDR2 SNTAGT. The CDR3 has 13 residues. V was clipped by 4 bases and J by 6 bases; unmatched bases: 1. The CDR3 spells CASSGTGAQPQHF. CDR3 DNA sequence: TGTGCCAGCAGTGGGACAGGGGCTCAGCCCCAGCATTTT.

The chain couples TRBV10-2 to TRBJ1-2, with D maybe TRBD1 (5 bases). Per germline, CDR1 WSHSY and CDR2 SAAADI. CDR3 length: 17 amino acids. V dropped 3 bases and J dropped 0 bases, with 17 bases sitting between them. The CDR3 DNA is TGCGCCAGCAGTGATCCGTGGGGGGTGACGGCTAACTATGGCTACACCTTC. Translated: CASSDPWGVTANYGYTF.

The CDR3 DNA follows: TGTGCCAGCATTCCACAGAGCTCTGGAAACACCATATATTTT. Translation gives CASIPQSSGNTIYF. The rearrangement links TRBV6-6 to TRBJ1-3, with D unclear. V was shortened by 7 bases and J by 0 bases, with 10 bases between the two germline ends. CDR1 MNHNY and CDR2 SVGAGI come from the germline V gene (reference sequence). CDR3 length equals 14 residues.

CDR3 residues: CASSKDTNQPQHF. CDR3 DNA: TGTGCCAGCAGCAAGGACACCAATCAGCCCCAGCATTTT. The genes are TRBV11-2 and TRBJ1-5, with D possibly being TRBD1 (5 bases). Per the germline V gene, CDR1 is SGHAT and CDR2 is FQNNGV. The V end was cut by 5 bases, the J end by 3 bases, with 8 bases between. The CDR3 sequence is 13 residues long.

The gene calls are TRBV14 and TRBJ2-1, with TRBD2 matching 12 bases. Unmatched junction bases numbered 3, after V lost 3 bases and J lost 3 bases. The CDR3 runs to 16 residues. Germline lookup yields CDR1 SGHDN and CDR2 FVKESK. This CDR3 reads CASSQSSGGVYNEQFF. The CDR3 DNA reads TGTGCCAGCAGCCAGTCTAGCGGGGGGGTCTACAATGAGCAGTTCTTC.

The gene calls are TRBV4-1 and TRBJ2-3, with 8 positions matching TRBD2. The J segment lost 4 bases and the V segment lost 0 bases, leaving 6 bases of the junction unmatched. This CDR3 has 16 residues. Germline CDR1 and CDR2: MGHRA and YSYEKL. DNA for the CDR3: TGCGCCAGCAGCCAAGAGGCGAGCGGGGGCGCAGATACGCAGTATTTT. Translated: CASSQEASGGADTQYF.

This clone was detected a few times. This chain connects TRBV4-1 to TRBJ2-3; the D is unclear. V was shortened by 2 bases and J by 1 base, with 13 bases between the two germline ends. This CDR3 has 16 amino acids. Germline V gene sequence: CDR1 MGHRA, CDR2 YSYEKL. CDR3 bases: TGCGCCAGCAGCCAAAACGCACGCGGAGGCACAGATACGCAGTATTTT. Amino acids: CASSQNARGGTDTQYF.

The genes are TRBV18 and TRBJ2-1, with D possibly being TRBD1 (6 bases). V lost 3 bases and J 5 bases, leaving 8 bases between the germline ends. CDR3 length equals 13 residues. Germline CDR1 is KGHSH and CDR2 is LQKENI. CDR3 residues: CASSPRQDNEQFF. The CDR3 DNA reads as TGTGCCAGCTCACCCCGACAGGACAATGAGCAGTTCTTC.